A single T cell receptor beta chain is shown here with its context. Original handling: By means of reference gene primer amplification, nucleated cell counts were estimated. Generated by immunoSEQ multiplex PCR, the TCRdb table keeps only in-frame clones and is missing some. The D gene and trimming were derived from the DNA, and the V and J assignments and clone size from that table. This sample has about 41,000 clones; roughly 80% occur once, and the top ten carry 2.6%. This specimen comes from a study of blood T cell repertoires in COVID-19. Sequencing used peripheral blood. The clonotype comes from a woman aged 55-69 years with acute or convalescent COVID-19.

Here the CDR3 DNA reads TGTGCCAGCAGCCCATTGCCCTTTAGCGGGAGGGCCGCAGATACGCAGTATTTT. Translation gives CASSPLPFSGRAADTQYF. J is TRBJ2-3 and V is TRBV7-2, with 11 nucleotides matching TRBD2. There are 18 residues in the CDR3. In germline, CDR1 is SGHTA, CDR2 FQGNSA. V shed 5 bases and J 4 bases; nucleotides not matched to a gene: 14.